The rows below give T cell receptor beta chains drawn from one sample of a study of T cells after yellow fever vaccination. TCRdb fed the 5' RACE reads into MiXCR, producing one record per CDR3 protein. Altogether 60,000 to 85,000 distinct CDR3 sequences are present, more than 5.5% being singletons, with the ten largest covering around 32%. Sequences were derived from CD8+ T cells sorted from PBMCs, sampled 5 days after the first yellow fever vaccination. Receptors originate from a man in his late teens or twenties who received the YFV17D yellow fever vaccine. CDR3s include the opening cysteine and the closing phenylalanine or tryptophan. The D gene is left open where the match is weak. Clone size, where shown, is once, few, many, or a class for clones that have expanded.

length: 15
V: TRBV20-1
J: TRBJ2-2
D: .
size: .
CDR3: CSATSTGPNTGELFF
DNA: TGCAGTGCTACCTCGACAGGACCGAACACCGGGGAGCTGTTTTTT

length: 13
V: TRBV11-1
J: TRBJ2-3
D: .
size: many
CDR3: CASSLLSTDTQYF
DNA: TGTGCCAGCAGCTTGCTCAGCACAGATACGCAGTATTTT

length: 10
V: TRBV12-3/TRBV12-4
J: TRBJ2-2
D: .
size: .
CDR3: CASYSAELFF
DNA: TGTGCCAGTTATAGCGCAGAGCTGTTTTTT

length: 15
V: TRBV6-5
J: TRBJ1-1
D: TRBD1
size: many
CDR3: CASSYFTGVKTEAFF
DNA: TGTGCCAGCAGTTATTTCACAGGGGTTAAGACTGAAGCTTTCTTT

length: 16
V: TRBV5-1
J: TRBJ2-5
D: .
size: .
CDR3: CASSLAPEAAQETQYF
DNA: TGCGCCAGCAGCTTGGCCCCCGAAGCCGCACAAGAGACCCAGTACTTC

length: 14
V: TRBV12-3/TRBV12-4
J: TRBJ1-4
D: .
size: many
CDR3: CASSKTATNEKLFF
DNA: TGTGCCAGCAGCAAAACTGCAACTAATGAAAAACTGTTTTTT

length: 14
V: TRBV6-1
J: TRBJ2-5
D: TRBD2
size: many
CDR3: CASSGLAGGETQYF
DNA: TGTGCCAGCAGTGGACTAGCGGGGGGAGAGACCCAGTACTTC

length: 14
V: TRBV7-9
J: TRBJ2-3
D: .
size: many
CDR3: CAGLLLATTDTQYF
DNA: TGTGCCGGGTTACTCCTAGCTACCACAGATACGCAGTATTTT

length: 14
V: TRBV6-1
J: TRBJ2-3
D: .
size: many
CDR3: CASGGATSADTQYF
DNA: TGTGCCAGCGGCGGCGCAACCTCGGCAGATACGCAGTATTTT

length: 16
V: TRBV7-2
J: TRBJ2-5
D: TRBD2
size: .
CDR3: CASSLSVAGGHETQYF
DNA: TGTGCCAGCAGCTTATCTGTAGCGGGGGGACACGAGACCCAGTACTTC

length: 16
V: TRBV4-3
J: TRBJ2-2
D: .
size: few
CDR3: CASSPRAGSGTGELFF
DNA: TGCGCCAGCAGCCCCCGGGCGGGGTCGGGGACCGGGGAGCTGTTTTTT

length: 15
V: TRBV4-3
J: TRBJ1-5
D: .
size: many
CDR3: CASSQDRNSNQPQHF
DNA: TGCGCCAGCAGCCAAGATCGAAACTCAAATCAGCCCCAGCATTTT

length: 15
V: TRBV7-9
J: TRBJ2-7
D: TRBD2
size: many
CDR3: CASSHERGPIYEQYF
DNA: TGTGCCAGCAGCCATGAGCGGGGGCCGATCTACGAGCAGTACTTC

length: 16
V: TRBV27
J: TRBJ1-5
D: .
size: few
CDR3: CASSPTTGLSSQPQHF
DNA: TGTGCCAGCAGTCCTACTACAGGGCTTAGCAGTCAGCCCCAGCATTTT

length: 14
V: TRBV6-5
J: TRBJ2-3
D: .
size: .
CDR3: CASSLWGDTDSQYF
DNA: TGTGCCAGCAGTTTATGGGGGGACACAGATTCGCAGTATTTT

length: 17
V: TRBV5-8
J: TRBJ2-2
D: .
size: few
CDR3: CASSLGATALGTGELFF
DNA: TGTGCCAGCAGCCTTGGGGCTACAGCGTTAGGCACCGGGGAGCTGTTTTTT

length: 15
V: TRBV19
J: TRBJ2-5
D: TRBD2
size: many
CDR3: CASSMTSGGLTTQYF
DNA: TGTGCCAGTAGTATGACTAGCGGGGGGCTTACAACCCAGTACTTC

length: 11
V: TRBV19
J: TRBJ1-1
D: .
size: few
CDR3: CASSSGLPAFF
DNA: TGTGCCAGTAGTTCCGGCCTACCGGCTTTCTTT

length: 14
V: TRBV6-5
J: TRBJ2-7
D: TRBD1
size: few
CDR3: CASSYMIGGEGQYF
DNA: TGTGCCAGCAGTTACATGATAGGGGGCGAAGGGCAGTACTTC

length: 14
V: TRBV28
J: TRBJ2-1
D: TRBD1
size: .
CDR3: CASSLGQGWSEQFF
DNA: TGTGCCAGCAGTTTAGGACAGGGGTGGAGTGAGCAGTTCTTC

length: 15
V: TRBV7-8
J: TRBJ1-5
D: .
size: few
CDR3: CASSRTAGLHQPQHF
DNA: TGTGCCAGCAGCAGGACGGCAGGGTTGCATCAGCCCCAGCATTTT

length: 14
V: TRBV3-1
J: TRBJ2-1
D: .
size: many
CDR3: CASSQRLLINEQFF
DNA: TGTGCCAGCAGCCAACGTCTTCTAATCAATGAGCAGTTCTTC

length: 15
V: TRBV5-1
J: TRBJ2-5
D: .
size: many
CDR3: CASSLAWDSDETQYF
DNA: TGCGCCAGCAGCTTGGCGTGGGATTCTGATGAGACCCAGTACTTC

length: 13
V: TRBV2
J: TRBJ2-1
D: .
size: many
CDR3: CASSGSGPNEQFF
DNA: TGTGCCAGCAGTGGCTCAGGGCCGAATGAGCAGTTCTTC

length: 14
V: TRBV7-2
J: TRBJ2-4
D: .
size: few
CDR3: CASSLGLQRNIQYF
DNA: TGTGCCAGCAGCTTAGGGCTACAGAGGAACATTCAGTACTTC

length: 16
V: TRBV19
J: TRBJ1-5
D: .
size: .
CDR3: CASTPTEVLLPQPQHF
DNA: TGTGCCAGTACCCCGACAGAGGTTTTGCTCCCTCAGCCCCAGCATTTT

length: 16
V: TRBV7-2
J: TRBJ2-1
D: TRBD2
size: many
CDR3: CASSPALAGLYNEQFF
DNA: TGTGCCAGCAGCCCCGCCTTAGCGGGGCTCTACAATGAGCAGTTCTTC

length: 12
V: TRBV2
J: TRBJ1-1
D: .
size: many
CDR3: CASSDEGLEAFF
DNA: TGTGCCAGCAGCGATGAGGGCCTTGAAGCTTTCTTT

length: 14
V: TRBV4-1
J: TRBJ2-5
D: TRBD2
size: .
CDR3: CASSLRWGGETQYF
DNA: TGCGCCAGCAGCCTTAGGTGGGGGGGGGAGACCCAGTACTTC

length: 17
V: TRBV7-9
J: TRBJ1-1
D: .
size: many
CDR3: CASSLIGSREGDTEAFF
DNA: TGTGCCAGCAGCTTAATCGGGTCCAGGGAGGGGGACACTGAAGCTTTCTTT

length: 14
V: TRBV7-8
J: TRBJ2-3
D: .
size: .
CDR3: CASSFGGVTDTQYF
DNA: TGTGCCAGCAGCTTCGGAGGGGTCACAGATACGCAGTATTTT

length: 14
V: TRBV20-1
J: TRBJ1-5
D: .
size: .
CDR3: CSALRGFRDQPQHF
DNA: TGCAGTGCTCTAAGAGGATTTCGAGATCAGCCCCAGCATTTT

length: 14
V: TRBV4-1
J: TRBJ2-7
D: .
size: .
CDR3: CASSQGGGFYEQYF
DNA: TGCGCCAGCAGCCAAGGAGGAGGCTTCTACGAGCAGTACTTC

length: 12
V: TRBV7-6
J: TRBJ2-1
D: .
size: once
CDR3: CASSARNNEQFF
DNA: TGTGCCAGCAGCGCGCGAAACAATGAGCAGTTCTTC

length: 13
V: TRBV5-1
J: TRBJ2-1
D: .
size: many
CDR3: CASSDNRHNEQFF
DNA: TGCGCCAGCAGCGATAACAGGCACAATGAGCAGTTCTTC

length: 15
V: TRBV5-1
J: TRBJ1-5
D: .
size: medium-sized
CDR3: CASSFTGSSNQPQHF
DNA: TGCGCCAGCAGCTTTACAGGCTCGAGCAATCAGCCCCAGCATTTT

length: 15
V: TRBV7-2
J: TRBJ2-7
D: TRBD2
size: few
CDR3: CASSLGLAVTYEQYF
DNA: TGTGCCAGCAGCCTGGGACTAGCGGTGACCTACGAGCAGTACTTC

length: 16
V: TRBV7-9
J: TRBJ2-7
D: TRBD2
size: .
CDR3: CASSLAMGGVVYEQYF
DNA: TGTGCCAGCAGCCTTGCGATGGGGGGGGTCGTCTACGAGCAGTACTTC

length: 17
V: TRBV7-9
J: TRBJ2-5
D: TRBD1
size: .
CDR3: CASSLVRQGATWETQYF
DNA: TGTGCCAGCAGCTTAGTAAGACAGGGGGCGACGTGGGAGACCCAGTACTTC

length: 18
V: TRBV4-1
J: TRBJ2-5
D: TRBD2
size: many
CDR3: CASSQDLLAGGYQETQYF
DNA: TGCGCCAGCAGCCAAGATCTGCTAGCGGGGGGCTACCAAGAGACCCAGTACTTC

length: 17
V: TRBV14
J: TRBJ1-2
D: .
size: .
CDR3: CASSPRARGAENYGYTF
DNA: TGTGCCAGCAGCCCGCGGGCCCGGGGGGCTGAAAACTATGGCTACACCTTC

length: 13
V: TRBV6-5
J: TRBJ1-2
D: .
size: .
CDR3: CASSQGVYYGYTF
DNA: TGTGCCAGCAGCCAGGGTGTTTACTATGGCTACACCTTC